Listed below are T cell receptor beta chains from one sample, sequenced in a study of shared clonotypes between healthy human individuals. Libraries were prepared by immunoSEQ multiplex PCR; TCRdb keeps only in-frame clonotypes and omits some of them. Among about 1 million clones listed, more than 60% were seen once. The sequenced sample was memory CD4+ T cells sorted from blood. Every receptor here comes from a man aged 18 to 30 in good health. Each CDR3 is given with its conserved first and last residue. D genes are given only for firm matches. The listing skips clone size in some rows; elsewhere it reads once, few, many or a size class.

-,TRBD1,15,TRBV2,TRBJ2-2,TGTGCCAGCAGGGGACAGGGGCTGAACACCGGGGAGCTGTTTTTT,CASRGQGLNTGELFF
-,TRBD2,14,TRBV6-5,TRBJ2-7,TGTGCCATCAAGACTAGCGGGAGTTCCTACGAGCAGTACTTC,CAIKTSGSSYEQYF
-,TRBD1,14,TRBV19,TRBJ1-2,TGTGCCAGTAATGACGACAGGGCAAGCTATGGCTACACCTTC,CASNDDRASYGYTF
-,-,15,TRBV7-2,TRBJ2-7,TGTGCCAGCAGCTCCCACGGCGGGGAGGCTTACGAGCAGTACTTC,CASSSHGGEAYEQYF
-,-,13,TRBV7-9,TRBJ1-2,TGTGCCAGCAGCCCCAGGAATAACTATGGCTACACCTTC,CASSPRNNYGYTF
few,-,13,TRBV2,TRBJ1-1,TGTGCCAGCAGCCGGGAGTTACGGACTGAAGCTTTCTTT,CASSRELRTEAFF
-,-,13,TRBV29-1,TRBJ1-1,TGCAGCGTTGAAGTTGGGGGTTGGATTGAAGCTTTCTTT,CSVEVGGWIEAFF
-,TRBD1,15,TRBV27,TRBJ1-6,TGTGCCAGCACCTTGGGGACAGGGAATAATTCACCCCTCCACTTT,CASTLGTGNNSPLHF
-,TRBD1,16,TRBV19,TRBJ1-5,TGTGCCAGTAGTATACGCGACAGGGGGGTTGTTCAGCCCCAGCATTTT,CASSIRDRGVVQPQHF
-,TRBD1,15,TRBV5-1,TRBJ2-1,TGCGCCAGCAGCGATCCGGGACAGGGTATCGGTGAGCAGTTCTTC,CASSDPGQGIGEQFF
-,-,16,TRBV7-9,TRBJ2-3,TGTGCCAGCAGCTTAGTCGGTGGGGGAACCACAGATACGCAGTATTTT,CASSLVGGGTTDTQYF
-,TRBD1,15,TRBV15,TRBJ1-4,TGTGCCACCAGCAGATCGGGACAGGGGAATGAAAAACTGTTTTTT,CATSRSGQGNEKLFF
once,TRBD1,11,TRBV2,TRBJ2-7,TGTGCCAGCAGTAGGGACAGCGAGCAGTACTTC,CASSRDSEQYF
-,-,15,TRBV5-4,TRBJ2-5,TGTGCCAGCAGCTTGGGGGTAGGGTGGGAGGAGACCCAGTACTTC,CASSLGVGWEETQYF
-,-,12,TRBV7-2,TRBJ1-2,TGTGCCAGCAGCTCCCCGGGCAGAGGCTACACCTTC,CASSSPGRGYTF
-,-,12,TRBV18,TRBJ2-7,TGTGCCAGCTCACCACGGGGGCTCGAGCAGTACTTC,CASSPRGLEQYF
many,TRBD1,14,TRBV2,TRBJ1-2,TGTGCCAGCAGTACACAGGGGGCCGAGTATGGCTACACCTTC,CASSTQGAEYGYTF
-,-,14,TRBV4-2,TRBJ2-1,TGTGCCAGCAGCCAAGATCACTCCTACAATGAGCAGTTCTTC,CASSQDHSYNEQFF
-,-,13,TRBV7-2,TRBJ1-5,TGTGCCAGCAGCTCCGGACATGATCAGCCCCAGCATTTT,CASSSGHDQPQHF
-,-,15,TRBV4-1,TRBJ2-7,TGCGCCAGCAGCCAAGTGGGGACAAGAATTTACGAGCAGTACTTC,CASSQVGTRIYEQYF
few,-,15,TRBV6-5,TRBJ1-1,TGTGCCAGCAGTTCCTTAGACACTATAACAACTGAAGCTTTCTTT,CASSSLDTITTEAFF
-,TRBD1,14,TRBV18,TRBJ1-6,TGTGCCAGCTCAACAGGGGGCGAGAACTCACCCCTCCACTTT,CASSTGGENSPLHF
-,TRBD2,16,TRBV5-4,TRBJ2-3,TGTGCCAGCAGCCCCTGGACTAGCGGGAGTTCAGATACGCAGTATTTT,CASSPWTSGSSDTQYF
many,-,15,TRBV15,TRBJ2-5,TGTGCCACCAGCTCCCTTGGGGGTCCCCAAGAGACCCAGTACTTC,CATSSLGGPQETQYF
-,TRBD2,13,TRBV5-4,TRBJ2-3,TGTGCCAGCAGCCCCGCGGGGGGCTATACGCAGTATTTT,CASSPAGGYTQYF
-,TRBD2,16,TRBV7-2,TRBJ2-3,TGTGCCAGCAGCTCCGTAGCGGGAAGGAGCACAGATACGCAGTATTTT,CASSSVAGRSTDTQYF
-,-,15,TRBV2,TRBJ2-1,TGTGCCAGCAGTGTGGAGTCTCCCTCCCACGATGAGCAGTTCTTC,CASSVESPSHDEQFF
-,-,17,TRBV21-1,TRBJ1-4,TGTGCCAGCAGCAAACAGGACAGGGCCCCTCCTAATGAAAAACTGTTTTTT,CASSKQDRAPPNEKLFF
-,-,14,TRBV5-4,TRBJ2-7,TGTGCCAGCAGCTTGGACTACGACACCTACGAGCAGTACTTC,CASSLDYDTYEQYF
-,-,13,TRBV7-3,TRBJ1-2,TGTGCCAGCAGCTTAACGTATGGGGTGGGCTACACCTTC,CASSLTYGVGYTF
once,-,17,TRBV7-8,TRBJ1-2,TGTGCCAGCAGCTTAGAGGACGGGGGGGGAACTAACTATGGCTACACCTTC,CASSLEDGGGTNYGYTF
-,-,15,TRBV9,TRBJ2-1,TGTGCCAGCAGCGTGACAGGAGACTTATACAATGAGCAGTTCTTC,CASSVTGDLYNEQFF
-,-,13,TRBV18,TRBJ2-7,TGTGCCAGCAAGAGGGCAGGGATGTACGAGCAGTACTTC,CASKRAGMYEQYF
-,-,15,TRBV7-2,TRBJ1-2,TGTGCCAGCAGCTTAGCGACGTGGGCTAACTATGGCTACACCTTC,CASSLATWANYGYTF
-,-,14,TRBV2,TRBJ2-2,TGTGCCAGCAATCAACAGGGTGTCAGCGGGGAGCTGTTTTTT,CASNQQGVSGELFF
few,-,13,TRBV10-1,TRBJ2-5,TGCGCCAGCAGTGGACCTGACAGAGAGACCCAGTACTTC,CASSGPDRETQYF
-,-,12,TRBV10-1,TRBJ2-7,TGCGCCAGCAGTTTCCAGGGATCTCACCAGTACTTC,CASSFQGSHQYF
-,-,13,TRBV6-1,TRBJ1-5,TGTGCCAGCAGTCTGGGGTTAAATCAGCCCCAGCATTTT,CASSLGLNQPQHF
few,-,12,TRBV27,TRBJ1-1,TGTGCCAGCAGTTTTTTACAGGGTAAAGCTTTCTTT,CASSFLQGKAFF
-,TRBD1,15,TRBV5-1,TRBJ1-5,TGCGCCAGCAGCTTGGATGCAGGGGGGGAACAGCCCCAGCATTTT,CASSLDAGGEQPQHF
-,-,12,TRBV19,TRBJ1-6,TGTGCCAGTAGTATAGACAATTCACCCCTCCACTTT,CASSIDNSPLHF
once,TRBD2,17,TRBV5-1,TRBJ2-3,TGCGCCAGCAGCTTGGCTGGACTAGCGGCCGCGGCAGATACGCAGTATTTT,CASSLAGLAAAADTQYF
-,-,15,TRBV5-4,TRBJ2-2,TGTGCCAGCAGCTTGGGAGGGGTAACACCCGGGGAGCTGTTTTTT,CASSLGGVTPGELFF
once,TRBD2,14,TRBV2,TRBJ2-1,TGTGCCAGCGTAACCGGGACTAGCGGGGGGGCACGGTTCTTC,CASVTGTSGGARFF
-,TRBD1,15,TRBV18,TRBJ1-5,TGTGCCAGCTCACCACTAGGACAGGGCGGTCAGCCCCAGCATTTT,CASSPLGQGGQPQHF
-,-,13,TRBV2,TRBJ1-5,TGTGCCAGCAGTGACCCAGGAGATCAGCCCCAGCATTTT,CASSDPGDQPQHF
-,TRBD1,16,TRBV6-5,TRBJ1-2,TGTGCCAGCAGTTACAGCCCCTACGGACAGGGGGACGGCTACACCTTC,CASSYSPYGQGDGYTF
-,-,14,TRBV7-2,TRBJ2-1,TGTGCCAGCAGCCCTCGGAGCTCCTACAATGAGCAGTTCTTC,CASSPRSSYNEQFF
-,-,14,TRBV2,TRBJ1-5,TGTGCCACCTCATGGGGGGCGAGCAATCAGCCCCAGCATTTT,CATSWGASNQPQHF
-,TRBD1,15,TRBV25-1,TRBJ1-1,TGTGCCAGCAGTGAAGTGGGACAGGGTCCGGTTGGAGCTTTCTTT,CASSEVGQGPVGAFF
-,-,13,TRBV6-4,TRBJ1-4,TGTGCCGGCTACACCAGTCATAATGAAAAACTGTTTTTT,CAGYTSHNEKLFF
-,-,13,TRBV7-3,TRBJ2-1,TGTGCCAGCAGCATAAATGGGTACAATGAGCAGTTCTTC,CASSINGYNEQFF
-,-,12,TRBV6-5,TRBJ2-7,TGTGCCAGCAGGAGGGGAACCTACGAGCAGTACTTC,CASRRGTYEQYF
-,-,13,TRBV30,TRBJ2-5,TGTGCCTGGAGTGTAGAAAGGGAGGAGACCCAGTACTTC,CAWSVEREETQYF
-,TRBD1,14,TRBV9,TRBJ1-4,TGTGCCAGCAGCGTAGGGACAGGGGGTGAAAAACTGTTTTTT,CASSVGTGGEKLFF
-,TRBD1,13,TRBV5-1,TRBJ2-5,TGCGCCAGCAGCCCCTCACAGGGGGACACCCAGTACTTC,CASSPSQGDTQYF
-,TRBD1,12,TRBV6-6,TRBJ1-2,TGTGCCTCTCAGGGGGGGAACTATGGCTACACCTTC,CASQGGNYGYTF
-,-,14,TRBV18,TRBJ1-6,TGTGCCAGCTCACCACAGCCGATTGAGGGACCCCTCCACTTT,CASSPQPIEGPLHF
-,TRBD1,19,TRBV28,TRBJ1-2,TGTGCCAGCAGTTCCCCCTCAATCACCGGGACAGGGGGAAGCTATGGCTACACCTTC,CASSSPSITGTGGSYGYTF